A single sample is the source of the 25 T cell receptor beta chains below, sequenced in a study of blood T cell repertoires in COVID-19 (dated by TCRdb to about 2020). Library preparation used the immunoSEQ multiplex PCR assay. TCRdb stores this immuneACCESS table with in-frame sequences only. Part of the clones is absent; in the studies checked, under half of the shortfall reflects unresolved V genes, and no reason is known for the rest. The sample table holds 140,000 to 150,000 clones, of which around 90% were seen once. Around 1.7% of the sample is held by the ten biggest clonotypes. The sequencing input was peripheral blood. Every receptor here comes from a woman aged 50 to 60 with acute or convalescent COVID-19.

The sample holds one count of this clone. This chain connects TRBV10-3 to TRBJ2-5; D is possibly TRBD2 (6 bases). Trimming took 0 bases from V and 0 from J, leaving 14 bases between them. This CDR3 contains 17 residues. Germline loops: CDR1 ENHRY, CDR2 SYGVKD. CDR3 bases: TGTGCCATCAGTGAGTCGGGAGGACTGCAGTACCAAGAGACCCAGTACTTC. Translated, it gives CAISESGGLQYQETQYF.

This clone appeared once. The gene calls are TRBV3-1 (or the pseudogene TRBV3-2) and TRBJ1-5; possibly TRBD1 for D (5 bases). The V end lost 1 base, the J end lost 2 bases, and 9 bases lay between the germline ends. The CDR3 loop spans 15 amino acids. Germline V gives CDR1 LGHDT, CDR2 YNNKEL (reference sequence). For the CDR3, the DNA is TGTGCCAGCAGCCAAGGGGGGGTAGGCAATCAGCCCCAGCATTTT. It is translated as CASSQGGVGNQPQHF.

V usage is TRBV2 and J usage is TRBJ1-4, with D perhaps TRBD1 (6 bases). CDR1 and CDR2 (germline): SNHLY, FYNNEI. The CDR3 extends over 16 amino acids. The V end was cut by 8 bases, the J end by 6 bases, with 22 bases between. CDR3 amino acids: CASGIRDTVWDEKLFF. The CDR3 DNA follows: TGTGCCAGCGGTATCCGGGACACCGTTTGGGATGAAAAACTGTTTTTT. The whole variable domain, remainder taken from reference TRBV2 and TRBJ1-4, is EPEVTQTPSHQVTQMGQEVILRCVPISNHLYFYWYRQILGQKVEFLVSFYNNEISEKSEIFDDQFSVERPDGSNFTLKIRSTKLEDSAMYFCASGIRDTVWDEKLFFGSGTQLSVL.

This chain joins TRBV11-2 and TRBJ1-2, with 10 bases lining up with TRBD1. V lost 5 bases and J lost 7; bases outside the gene matches: 7. CDR1 is SGHAT, CDR2 FQNNGV, per germline. The CDR3 extends over 14 amino acids. CDR3: CASSNRGQGSGYTF. For the CDR3, the DNA is TGTGCCAGCAGCAATCGGGGACAGGGGTCTGGCTACACCTTC. The full variable domain, completed using reference TRBV11-2 and TRBJ1-2, is EAGVAQSPRYKIIEKRQSVAFWCNPISGHATLYWYQQILGQGPKLLIQFQNNGVVDDSQLPKDRFSAERLKGVDSTLKIQPAKLEDSAVYLCASSNRGQGSGYTFGSGTRLTVV.

The chain has TRBV6-4 and TRBJ2-2; TRBD2 aligns across 7 bases. This CDR3 has 15 amino acids. The V gene's germline CDR1 is MRHNA and CDR2 SNTAGT. V shed 2 bases and J 7 bases; nucleotides not matched to a gene: 7. The CDR3 DNA follows: TGTGCCAGCAGTGACGCTAGCGGAAAGAACGGGGAGCTGTTTTTT. Translation gives CASSDASGKNGELFF.

J is TRBJ2-1 and V is TRBV5-4, with D hard to call. This CDR3 has 12 residues. Germline V gene lookup returns CDR1 SGHNT and CDR2 YYREEE (reference sequence). The ends were cut back, 2 bases at V and 7 bases at J, with 7 bases in the middle. The CDR3 sequence is CASSLQWNEQFF. CDR3 in DNA: TGTGCCAGCAGCTTACAGTGGAATGAGCAGTTCTTC.

This clone has only a few counts. This chain connects TRBV19 to TRBJ1-1, with D possibly being TRBD1 (5 bases). Germline V gene lookup returns CDR1 LNHDA and CDR2 SQIVND (reference sequence). The CDR3 spans 15 residues. Trimming took 8 bases from V and 0 from J, leaving 16 bases between them. CDR3 bases: TGTGCCAGTGGGAGGGGTCGTGATTTGAACACTGAAGCTTTCTTT. It translates to CASGRGRDLNTEAFF. The entire variable domain, with the rest obtained from reference TRBV19 and TRBJ1-1, is as follows: DGGITQSPKYLFRKEGQNVTLSCEQNLNHDAMYWYRQDPGQGLRLIYYSQIVNDFQKGDIAEGYSVSREKKESFPLTVTSAQKNPTAFYLCASGRGRDLNTEAFFGQGTRLTVV.

CDR3 region: CASSLAVRRSYNEQFF. DNA for the CDR3: TGTGCCAGCAGCTTAGCGGTGCGGCGCTCCTACAATGAGCAGTTCTTC. The genes are TRBV7-6 and TRBJ2-1; D is unresolved. The V end was cut by 0 bases, the J end by 0 bases, with 9 bases between. There are 16 residues in the CDR3. Germline V gives CDR1 SGHVS, CDR2 FNYEAQ.

V and J are TRBV4-1 and TRBJ1-2, with D perhaps matching TRBD1 (6 bases). With 0 bases removed from V and 3 bases from J, the gap between germline ends came to 11 bases. The germline gives CDR1 MGHRA, CDR2 YSYEKL. CDR3 size: 15 residues. The CDR3 reads CASSQERGADYGYTF. The CDR3 coding sequence is TGCGCCAGCAGCCAAGAACGGGGGGCAGACTATGGCTACACCTTC.

The V gene is TRBV12-5, the J gene TRBJ1-1; D remains ambiguous. The V gene's germline CDR1 is LGHNT and CDR2 FRNRAP. The ends were cut back, 8 bases at V and 5 bases at J, with 15 bases in the middle. The CDR3 is 13 residues long. CDR3 protein: CASTSLDGTEAFF. The DNA for the CDR3 is TGTGCTAGTACTAGCCTAGATGGGACTGAAGCTTTCTTT.

J is TRBJ1-1 and V is TRBV3-1 (or the pseudogene TRBV3-2); D is perhaps TRBD1 (5 bases). V lost 5 bases and J lost 10, with 14 bases in between. The germline V gene encodes CDR1 LGHDT and CDR2 YNNKEL (reference sequence). The CDR3 is 12 residues long. The CDR3 loop reads CASSFRTSVAFF. The CDR3 DNA reads as TGTGCCAGCAGCTTCCGGACATCTGTAGCTTTCTTT.

This clone was seen only once. The junction departs from germline at one end; a sequencing error may be responsible. The CDR3 region has the DNA TGTGCCAGCACCTTAGCCGGGACAGGGACTGAAGCTTTCTTT. Protein product: CASTLAGTGTEAFF. The chain uses TRBV7-9 and TRBJ1-1, with TRBD1 matching over 9 bases. The CDR3 is 14 amino acids. Germline V lookup: CDR1 SEHNR, CDR2 FQNEAQ (reference sequence).

The rearrangement links TRBV5-1 to TRBJ1-1, with 8 bases matching TRBD1. Germline CDR1 and CDR2: SGHRS and YFSETQ. The ends lost 4 bases at V and 11 bases at J; junction bases unmatched: 13. The CDR3 loop spans 14 amino acids. DNA of the CDR3: TGCGCCAGCAGCCCGCCGGGACAGGCCCTTGCCGCTTTCTTT. It encodes CASSPPGQALAAFF. Full variable domain (rest looked up from reference TRBV5-1 and TRBJ1-1): KAGVTQTPRYLIKTRGQQVTLSCSPISGHRSVSWYQQTPGQGLQFLFEYFSETQRNKGNFPGRFSGRQFSNSRSEMNVSTLELGDSALYLCASSPPGQALAAFFGQGTRLTVV.

The chain recombines TRBV9 with TRBJ1-4; TRBD1 might be the D (6 bases). Germline CDR1 is SGDLS and CDR2 is YYNGEE. Trimming left V 1 base short and J 5 bases short, with 12 bases between. The CDR3 has 15 residues. The CDR3 DNA is TGTGCCAGCAGCGTATCCGGACAGCTAAATGAAAAACTGTTTTTT. Protein product: CASSVSGQLNEKLFF.

The rearrangement links TRBV18 to TRBJ1-2; no definite D call. From germline, CDR1 is KGHSH and CDR2 LQKENI. Trimming took off 0 bases at V and 4 bases at J, with 9 bases between the two ends. There are 14 residues in the CDR3. In DNA, the CDR3 is TGTGCCAGCTCACCACCCGGGGTTATCTATGGCTACACCTTC. Translating it yields CASSPPGVIYGYTF.

The chain couples TRBV2 to TRBJ2-1, with D perhaps TRBD2 (5 bases). Trimming removed 2 bases from V and 5 bases from J, with 13 bases in between. The CDR3 is 15 amino acids. Germline V lookup: CDR1 SNHLY, CDR2 FYNNEI. The CDR3 reads CASSETASSNNEQFF. In DNA, the CDR3 is TGTGCCAGCAGTGAAACGGCTAGCAGTAACAATGAGCAGTTCTTC. Based on the CDR3 plus reference TRBV2 and TRBJ2-1, the full variable domain is EPEVTQTPSHQVTQMGQEVILRCVPISNHLYFYWYRQILGQKVEFLVSFYNNEISEKSEIFDDQFSVERPDGSNFTLKIRSTKLEDSAMYFCASSETASSNNEQFFGPGTRLTVL.

V is TRBV4-1 and J is TRBJ2-4; a weak D match, TRBD2 (6 bases). There are 18 residues in the CDR3. Trimming left V 0 bases short and J 7 bases short, with 22 bases between. Germline CDR1 is MGHRA and CDR2 is YSYEKL. The CDR3 coding sequence is TGCGCCAGCAGCCAAGACCGGGGGACGCCGACGGGGGACAACATTCAGTACTTC. As protein: CASSQDRGTPTGDNIQYF.

This clone was seen more than once but under ten times. The rearrangement links TRBV5-1 to TRBJ1-2; 8 bases fit TRBD1. The germline CDR1 and CDR2 sequences are SGHRS and YFSETQ. The CDR3 is 15 residues long. V shed 4 bases, J shed 4 bases, and the junction held 9 bases outside the gene matches. The CDR3 is CASSNGTGVFYGYTF. CDR3 nucleotide sequence: TGCGCCAGCAGCAATGGGACAGGAGTTTTCTATGGCTACACCTTC.

CDR3 DNA sequence: TGCAGCGTTGGGGGGGATAACTATGGCTACACCTTC. It is translated as CSVGGDNYGYTF. The gene calls are TRBV29-1 and TRBJ1-2; weak D call: TRBD1 (5 bases). Germline-derived CDR1 and CDR2 are SQVTM and ANQGSEA. The CDR3 consists of 12 residues. Trimming took 4 bases from V and 1 from J, leaving 7 bases between them.

The chain couples TRBV5-1 to TRBJ2-5; TRBD2 aligns across 9 bases. Germline CDR1 reads SGHRS; CDR2 reads YFSETQ. The CDR3 runs to 16 residues. Losses at the gene ends were 1 base for V and 4 bases for J; bases not matched to a gene: 8. The CDR3 loop reads CASSLSVAGGRETQYF. CDR3 coding DNA: TGCGCCAGCAGCTTGTCGGTTGCGGGGGGGCGAGAGACCCAGTACTTC. The variable domain in full, completed from reference TRBV5-1 and TRBJ2-5, reads KAGVTQTPRYLIKTRGQQVTLSCSPISGHRSVSWYQQTPGQGLQFLFEYFSETQRNKGNFPGRFSGRQFSNSRSEMNVSTLELGDSALYLCASSLSVAGGRETQYFGPGTRLLVL.

CDR3 nucleotide sequence: TGTGCCAGTAGTCCGACGACAGGTTTGGGGACTGAAGCTTTCTTT. It codes for CASSPTTGLGTEAFF. The chain is built from TRBV19 and TRBJ1-1, with a possible D match to TRBD1 (6 bases). This CDR3 spans 15 amino acids. Per the germline V gene, CDR1 is LNHDA and CDR2 is SQIVND (reference sequence). Between the trimmed V and J ends, which lost 5 bases and 5 bases, there was a span of 18 bases.

The chain joins TRBV2 to TRBJ1-2; maybe TRBD1 (5 bases). Germline CDR1 SNHLY, CDR2 FYNNEI. The CDR3 contains 13 residues. V lost 10 bases and J 4 bases, leaving 16 bases between the germline ends. Here the CDR3 DNA reads TGTGCCATCTCGGGACTCGTGTCCTATGGCTACACCTTC. It yields the protein CAISGLVSYGYTF.

The chain joins TRBV11-2 to TRBJ2-1; 13 nucleotides agree with TRBD2. The CDR3 spans 15 residues. Trimming took 5 bases from V and 6 from J; bases not matched to a gene: 4. CDR1 SGHAT and CDR2 FQNNGV come from the germline V gene. In DNA, the CDR3 is TGTGCCAGCAGCGAACTAGCGGGAGGGTTCAATGAGCAGTTCTTC. Its protein is CASSELAGGFNEQFF.

Only one count was recorded for this clone. This chain links TRBV18 with TRBJ2-3; D call uncertain. Germline lookup yields CDR1 KGHSH and CDR2 LQKENI. The CDR3 length is 13 residues. Trimming pared 3 bases from V and 4 bases from J, leaving 8 bases between. For the CDR3, the DNA is TGTGCCAGCTCACCGCAGGAATCAGATACGCAGTATTTT. Its translation is CASSPQESDTQYF.

V is TRBV2 and J is TRBJ1-3; D might be TRBD1 (6 bases). V shed 8 bases and J shed 2 bases, with 10 bases lying between them. In germline, CDR1 is SNHLY, CDR2 FYNNEI. The CDR3 sequence is 13 residues long. The CDR3 spells CASQGNTGNTIYF. CDR3 bases: TGTGCCAGCCAGGGGAATACTGGAAACACCATATATTTT.